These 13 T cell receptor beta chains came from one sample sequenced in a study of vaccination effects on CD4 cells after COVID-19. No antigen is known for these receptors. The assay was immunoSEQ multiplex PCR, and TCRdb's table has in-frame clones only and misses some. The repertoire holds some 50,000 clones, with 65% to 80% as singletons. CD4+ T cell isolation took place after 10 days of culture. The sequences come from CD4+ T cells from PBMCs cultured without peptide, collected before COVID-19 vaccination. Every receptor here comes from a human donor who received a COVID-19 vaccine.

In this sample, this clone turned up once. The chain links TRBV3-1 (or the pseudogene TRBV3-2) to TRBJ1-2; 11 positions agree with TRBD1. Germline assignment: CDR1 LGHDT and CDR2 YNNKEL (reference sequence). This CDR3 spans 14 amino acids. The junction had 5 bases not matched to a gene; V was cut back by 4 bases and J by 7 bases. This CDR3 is CASSRGQGAVGYTF. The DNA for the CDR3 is TGTGCCAGCAGCCGCGGACAGGGGGCTGTTGGCTACACCTTC.

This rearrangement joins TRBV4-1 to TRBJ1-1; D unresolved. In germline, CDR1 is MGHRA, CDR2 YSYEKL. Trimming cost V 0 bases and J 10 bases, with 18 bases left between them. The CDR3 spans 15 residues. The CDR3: CASSQDSGRPLGAFF. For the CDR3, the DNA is TGCGCCAGCAGCCAAGATTCGGGCAGGCCCCTGGGAGCTTTCTTT.

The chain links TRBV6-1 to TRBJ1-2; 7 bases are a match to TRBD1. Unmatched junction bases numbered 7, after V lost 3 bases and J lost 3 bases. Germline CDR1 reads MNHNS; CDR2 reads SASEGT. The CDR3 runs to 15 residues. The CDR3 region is CASSETGRGYYGYTF. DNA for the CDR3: TGTGCCAGCAGTGAGACAGGGCGAGGGTACTATGGCTACACCTTC.

This CDR3 is CASSYGQGPYEQYF. CDR3 nucleotide sequence: TGTGCCAGCAGCTATGGACAGGGTCCCTACGAGCAGTACTTC. The gene calls are TRBV7-9 and TRBJ2-7, with TRBD1 identical over 8 bases. In germline, CDR1 is SEHNR, CDR2 FQNEAQ (reference sequence). Trimming removed 4 bases from V and 2 bases from J; junction bases left unmatched: 4. The length of the CDR3 is 14 residues.

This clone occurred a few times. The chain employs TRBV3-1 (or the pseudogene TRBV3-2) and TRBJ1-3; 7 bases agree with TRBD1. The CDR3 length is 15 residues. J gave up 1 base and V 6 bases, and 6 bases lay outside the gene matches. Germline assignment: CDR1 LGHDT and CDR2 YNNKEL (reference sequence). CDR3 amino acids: CASSLDRLSGNTIYF. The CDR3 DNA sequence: TGTGCCAGCAGTCTGGACAGGTTATCTGGAAACACCATATATTTT.

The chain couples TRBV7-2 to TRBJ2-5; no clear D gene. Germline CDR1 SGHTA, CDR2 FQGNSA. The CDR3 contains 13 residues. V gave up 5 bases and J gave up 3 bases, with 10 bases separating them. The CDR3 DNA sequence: TGTGCCAGCAGCCCGTTTTTAAAAGAGACCCAGTACTTC. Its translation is CASSPFLKETQYF.

CDR3 coding DNA: TGTGCCAGCAGCCAGTGGACCCTGGGGGCCCCAGATACGCAGTATTTT. This encodes CASSQWTLGAPDTQYF. The chain carries TRBV9 and TRBJ2-3; possible D gene TRBD1, 6 bases. CDR1 SGDLS and CDR2 YYNGEE come from the germline V gene. The CDR3 totals 16 residues. Trimming removed 4 bases from V and 4 bases from J, with 19 bases in between.

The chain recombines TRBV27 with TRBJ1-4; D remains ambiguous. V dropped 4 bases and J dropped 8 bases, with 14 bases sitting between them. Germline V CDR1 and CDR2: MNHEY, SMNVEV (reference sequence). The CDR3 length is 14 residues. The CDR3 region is CASSSPWVGEKLFF. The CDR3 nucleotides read TGTGCCAGCAGTTCCCCGTGGGTAGGCGAAAAACTGTTTTTT.

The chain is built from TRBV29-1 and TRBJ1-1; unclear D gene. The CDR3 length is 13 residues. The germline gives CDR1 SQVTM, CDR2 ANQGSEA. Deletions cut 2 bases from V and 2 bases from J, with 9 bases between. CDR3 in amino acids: CSVEKGLNTEAFF. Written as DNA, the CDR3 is TGCAGCGTTGAAAAAGGGCTCAACACTGAAGCTTTCTTT.

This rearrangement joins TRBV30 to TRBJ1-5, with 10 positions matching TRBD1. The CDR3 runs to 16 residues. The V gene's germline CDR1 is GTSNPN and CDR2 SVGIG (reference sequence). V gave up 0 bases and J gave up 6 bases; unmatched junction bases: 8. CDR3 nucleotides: TGTGCCTGGAGTGTGGGGACAGGGGCCTTCGGTCAGCCCCAGCATTTT. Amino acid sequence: CAWSVGTGAFGQPQHF. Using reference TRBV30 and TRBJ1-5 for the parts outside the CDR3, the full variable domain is SQTIHQWPATLVQPVGSPLSLECTVEGTSNPNLYWYRQAAGRGLQLLFYSVGIGQISSEVPQNLSASRPQDRQFILSSKKLLLSDSGFYLCAWSVGTGAFGQPQHFGDGTRLSIL.

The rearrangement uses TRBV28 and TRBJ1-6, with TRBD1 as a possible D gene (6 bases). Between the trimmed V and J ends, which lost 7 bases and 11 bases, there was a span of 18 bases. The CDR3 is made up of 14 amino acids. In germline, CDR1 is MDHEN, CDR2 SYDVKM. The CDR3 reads CASTPGQGRAPLHF. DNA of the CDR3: TGTGCCAGCACCCCAGGCCAGGGGAGGGCACCCCTCCACTTT. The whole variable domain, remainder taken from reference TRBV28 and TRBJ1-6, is DVKVTQSSRYLVKRTGEKVFLECVQDMDHENMFWYRQDPGLGLRLIYFSYDVKMKEKGDIPEGYSVSREKKERFSLILESASTNQTSMYLCASTPGQGRAPLHFGNGTRLTVT.

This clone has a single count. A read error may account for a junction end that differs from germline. CDR3 region: CATSGRQGVRGQPQHF. The CDR3 DNA reads TGTGCCACCAGTGGGCGACAGGGGGTTAGGGGACAGCCCCAGCATTTT. The chain carries TRBV6-2 or TRBV6-3 and TRBJ1-5, with 9 bases that match TRBD1. The germline gives CDR1 MNHEY, CDR2 SVGEGT. This CDR3 spans 16 amino acids.

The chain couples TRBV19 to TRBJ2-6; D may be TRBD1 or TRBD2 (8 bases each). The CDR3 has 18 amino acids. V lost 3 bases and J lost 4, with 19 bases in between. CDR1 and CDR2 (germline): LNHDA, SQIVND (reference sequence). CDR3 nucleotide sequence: TGTGCCAGTAGTATTGGGTTTAGCGGGACAGGAGGGGCCAACGTCCTGACTTTC. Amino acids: CASSIGFSGTGGANVLTF.